This T cell receptor beta chain appears in the sequencing data of a study of blood T cells in healthy people across ages. Concerning this clonotype: The antigen is unknown.

Russia was home to the donors, healthy Caucasian individuals aged roughly 6 to 90. A J-beta primer mix and a sample-barcoded 5' primer were used in a second PCR of about 7 to 12 cycles. TCRdb called the 5' RACE reads again in MiXCR, with one record for every CDR3 protein. The sample holds 700,000 to 800,000 distinct CDR3 sequences, roughly two fifths seen once. Study conclusions and caveats: Investigators viewed diversity estimates from one million T cells as underestimates, the study reported. The study found TCR beta diversity correlated strongly with naive T cell percentage. Naive and antigen-experienced cells were not separated, limiting conclusive comparison.

The CDR3 contains 14 residues. The germline V gene encodes CDR1 DFQATT and CDR2 SNEGSKA (reference sequence). With 6 bases clipped from V and 11 bases from J, the junction kept 17 bases outside the gene matches. The sample was blood. The rearrangement joins TRBV20-1 to TRBJ2-5; 8 nucleotides align to TRBD1. The clonotype was recovered from a woman in her sixties in good health. Here the CDR3 DNA reads TGCAGTGCCACGTGGGACAGGAGCTACAATGAGCAGTACTTC. This codes for CSATWDRSYNEQYF.